The 11 T cell receptor beta chains given below trace back to one sample, sequenced in a study of cytomegalovirus exposure and HLA in healthy donors. The PCR was carried out with 60 Vbeta primers and 13 Jbeta primers. Using immunoSEQ multiplex PCR, the repertoire was profiled, and TCRdb retains in-frame clones only, with some absent. The profile shows 95,000 to 150,000 clones, about 85% of them singletons. The source material was PBMCs. The source of these receptors is a man aged 45-60 years in good health and CMV-seronegative.

This chain connects TRBV6-1 to TRBJ1-1; a possible D gene is TRBD1 (6 bases). From germline, CDR1 is MNHNS and CDR2 SASEGT. Trimming removed 4 bases from V and 0 bases from J, with 15 bases in between. This CDR3 region has 16 residues. CDR3 bases: TGTGCCAGCAGTGGTCTTGTTACAGGGATGAACACTGAAGCTTTCTTT. Translated, it gives CASSGLVTGMNTEAFF.

This chain joins TRBV18 and TRBJ1-1, with TRBD1 as a possible D gene (6 bases). CDR1 and CDR2 (germline): KGHSH, LQKENI. V gave up 1 base and J gave up 4 bases, with 13 bases separating them. This CDR3 has 15 amino acids. The CDR3 region is CASSPLHQGSTEAFF. The CDR3 DNA sequence: TGTGCCAGCTCACCACTGCATCAGGGGAGCACTGAAGCTTTCTTT.

The chain uses TRBV28 and TRBJ1-2; 9 bases are a match to TRBD1. CDR1 and CDR2 from the germline V gene are MDHEN and SYDVKM. The CDR3 runs to 14 residues. Trimming cost V 1 base and J 8 bases; bases outside gene matches: 5. The DNA for the CDR3 is TGTGCCAGCAGTTTATCGGGACAGGGCGGGGGCTACACCTTC. Amino acid sequence: CASSLSGQGGGYTF.

The chain is built from TRBV5-1 and TRBJ2-3, with 9 positions matching TRBD2. After removal of 3 bases from V and 2 bases from J, the junction contained 4 bases not matched to a gene. The CDR3 sequence is 15 residues long. Germline V gene data show CDR1 as SGHRS and CDR2 as YFSETQ. CDR3 sequence (DNA): TGCGCCAGCAGCTCTAGCGGGGCGGACACAGATACGCAGTATTTT. Translating gives CASSSSGADTDTQYF.

This clone showed up just a few times. V gene TRBV6-5 combines with J gene TRBJ1-4; D may be TRBD1 (5 bases). The CDR3 sequence is 14 residues long. CDR1 is MNHEY and CDR2 is SVGAGI in the germline V gene. Deletions cut 6 bases from V and 7 bases from J, with 15 bases between. The CDR3, as DNA: TGTGCCAGCAGGCCTCGTTCGGGGGGTGAAAAACTGTTTTTT. Translation gives CASRPRSGGEKLFF.

The chain joins TRBV27 to TRBJ2-1; maybe TRBD2 (6 bases). The CDR3 has 15 residues. Trimming left V 3 bases short and J 3 bases short, with 12 bases between. The germline gives CDR1 MNHEY, CDR2 SMNVEV (reference sequence). Written as DNA, the CDR3 is TGTGCCAGCAGTTTTTCGGCGGGACGCTACAATGAGCAGTTCTTC. Residues: CASSFSAGRYNEQFF.

A few counts support this clone. The chain has TRBV19 and TRBJ2-2; no reliable D call. Germline CDR1 LNHDA, CDR2 SQIVND (reference sequence). V lost 3 bases to trimming and J lost 7 bases, with 9 bases between them. CDR3 length: 13 amino acids. CDR3 nucleotide sequence: TGTGCCAGTAGTATTGGTCCACTCGGGGAGCTGTTTTTT. Translated: CASSIGPLGELFF. Based on the CDR3 plus reference TRBV19 and TRBJ2-2, the full variable domain is DGGITQSPKYLFRKEGQNVTLSCEQNLNHDAMYWYRQDPGQGLRLIYYSQIVNDFQKGDIAEGYSVSREKKESFPLTVTSAQKNPTAFYLCASSIGPLGELFFGEGSRLTVL.

This clone came up a few times. The V call is TRBV6-5, the J call TRBJ2-1; tentative D call: TRBD1 (6 bases). There are 14 residues in the CDR3. Trimming left V 4 bases short and J 6 bases short, with 13 bases between. Germline lookup yields CDR1 MNHEY and CDR2 SVGAGI. The CDR3 reads CASSSTLQGNEQFF. For the CDR3, the DNA is TGTGCCAGCAGTTCTACTTTACAGGGCAATGAGCAGTTCTTC.

Turning to this clone: At one of its ends the junction is not consistent with the germline gene, which may arise from a read error. This sequence joins TRBV7-9 and TRBJ1-1; no clear D gene. The CDR3 spans 12 residues. Germline values: CDR1 SEHNR, CDR2 FQNEAQ (reference sequence). CDR3 coding DNA: TGTTCCAGCCGCTTCGGGTCCAAGCAAGCTTTCTTT. Translating it yields CSSRFGSKQAFF.

The J gene is TRBJ1-5, the V gene TRBV28; 9 bases are a match to TRBD1. Trimming at V came to 5 bases and at J to 6 bases, leaving 14 bases not matched to a gene. CDR3 length: 17 residues. Germline V gene lookup returns CDR1 MDHEN and CDR2 SYDVKM. Here the CDR3 DNA reads TGTGCCAGCAGTGTAAGGGGACAGGGTATGATGGGTCAGCCCCAGCATTTT. This translates into CASSVRGQGMMGQPQHF.

This clone was counted between two and nine times. The genes are TRBV29-1 and TRBJ2-6; no clear D gene. Germline V lookup: CDR1 SQVTM, CDR2 ANQGSEA. Trimming removed 5 bases from V and 1 base from J, with 6 bases in between. The length of the CDR3 is 13 residues. The CDR3 loop is CSVTRSGANVLTF. The CDR3 DNA follows: TGCAGCGTTACCAGATCTGGGGCCAACGTCCTGACTTTC.